What follows are 30 T cell receptor beta chains derived from one specimen sequenced in a study of blood T cell repertoires in COVID-19. Method: immunoSEQ multiplex PCR; TCRdb's copy keeps in-frame clones and lacks some. The repertoire holds about 140,000 clones, with 80% as singletons. The sequenced sample was peripheral blood. These receptors originate from a man between 65 and 80 years old who had recovered from COVID-19.

The gene calls are TRBV21-1 and TRBJ2-2; the D call of TRBD1 is as the table states it, not checked on the DNA. TRBV21-1 is listed as a pseudogene. CDR3 size: 17 residues. The CDR3 DNA reads as TGTGCCAGCAGCAAACTCTCCAGGGGGCGGAACACCGGGGAGCTGTTTTTT. Protein sequence: CASSKLSRGRNTGELFF.

The chain uses TRBV6-2 or TRBV6-3 and TRBJ2-7, with TRBD2 as a possible D gene (6 bases). From germline, CDR1 is MNHEY and CDR2 SVGEGT. This CDR3 region has 15 residues. V lost 6 bases, J lost 1 base, and 16 bases lay in between. CDR3 region: CASSHPGTGSYEQYF. Here the CDR3 DNA reads TGTGCCAGCAGCCACCCGGGGACTGGTTCCTACGAGCAGTACTTC.

The rearrangement links TRBV5-4 to TRBJ2-1; possibly TRBD1 for D (6 bases). The CDR3 loop spans 12 amino acids. Germline assignment: CDR1 SGHNT and CDR2 YYREEE (reference sequence). V was clipped by 5 bases and J by 16 bases, with 19 bases between them. CDR3 sequence reads: CASRPTRGRQFF. In DNA, the CDR3 is TGTGCCAGCAGACCAACAAGGGGGAGACAATTCTTC. The full variable domain, rest sourced from reference TRBV5-4 and TRBJ2-1, is ETGVTQSPTHLIKTRGQQVTLRCSSQSGHNTVSWYQQALGQGPQFIFQYYREEENGRGNFPPRFSGLQFPNYSSELNVNALELDDSALYLCASRPTRGRQFFGPGTRLTVL.

J is TRBJ2-7 and V is TRBV15; the match to TRBD1 covers 10 bases. CDR1 LNHNV and CDR2 YYDKDF come from the germline V gene (reference sequence). J was trimmed by 2 bases and V by 3 bases; bases with no gene match: 10. This CDR3 is 17 amino acids long. CDR3 sequence (DNA): TGTGCCACCAGCAGGGGACAGGGGAAGAGGTCCCCCTACGAGCAGTACTTC. Translating it yields CATSRGQGKRSPYEQYF.

This clone was counted a few times. The chain carries TRBV7-8 and TRBJ2-5; TRBD2 matches 8 bases. There are 13 residues in the CDR3. Germline assignment: CDR1 SGHVS and CDR2 FQNEAQ. With V trimmed by 5 bases and J by 6 bases, 5 bases remained unmatched. The CDR3: CASSLKREQTQYF. The CDR3 DNA follows: TGTGCCAGCAGCCTGAAGCGGGAGCAGACCCAGTACTTC.

The CDR3 DNA is TGTGCCCTTCGGGGGGGGCGGGAGACCACCGGGGAGCTGTTTTTT. Translated, it gives CALRGGRETTGELFF. The rearrangement joins TRBV6-4 to TRBJ2-2, with 8 bases that match TRBD2. With 11 bases clipped from V and 4 bases from J, the junction kept 12 bases outside the gene matches. This CDR3 region has 15 residues. Looked up from germline, CDR1 is MRHNA and CDR2 is SNTAGT.

The chain has TRBV5-1 and TRBJ1-1, with D tentatively TRBD1 (5 bases). Trimming stripped 0 bases from V and 5 bases from J, with 17 bases between. Germline V gene lookup returns CDR1 SGHRS and CDR2 YFSETQ. This CDR3 comprises 16 residues. The DNA of the CDR3 is TGCGCCAGCAGCTTGGTGGCAGGGTCTTCGCGAACTGAAGCTTTCTTT. Translation: CASSLVAGSSRTEAFF.

V gene TRBV7-2 combines with J gene TRBJ2-3, with 7 bases fitting TRBD2. This CDR3 region has 15 residues. Germline CDR1 is SGHTA and CDR2 is FQGNSA. The V segment lost 3 bases and the J segment 2 bases; nucleotides outside the gene matches: 5. For the CDR3, the DNA is TGTGCCAGCAGCTTTTGGGGGGGGATCACAGATACGCAGTATTTT. Its translation: CASSFWGGITDTQYF.

This clone was detected only once. The chain couples TRBV12-5 to TRBJ1-4; weak D call: TRBD1 (6 bases). Trimming removed 2 bases from V and 7 bases from J, with 11 bases in between. CDR3 length: 14 amino acids. Germline lookup yields CDR1 LGHNT and CDR2 FRNRAP. CDR3 amino acids: CASGLPDRTEKLFF. DNA of the CDR3: TGTGCTAGTGGTTTGCCAGACAGGACTGAAAAACTGTTTTTT.

This chain connects TRBV10-3 to TRBJ2-3; 11 bases are a match to TRBD2. The CDR3 is 16 residues long. Germline values: CDR1 ENHRY, CDR2 SYGVKD. V was clipped by 6 bases and J by 0 bases; unmatched bases: 5. CDR3 loop: CAIRAGLAGSTDTQYF. As DNA, the CDR3 is TGTGCCATCAGAGCCGGACTAGCGGGTAGCACAGATACGCAGTATTTT.

The chain uses TRBV7-9 and TRBJ2-7; 8 bases map to TRBD1. The CDR3 length is 14 residues. Germline CDR1 SEHNR, CDR2 FQNEAQ (reference sequence). J gave up 2 bases and V 5 bases, and 5 bases lay outside the gene matches. The CDR3, as DNA: TGTGCCAGCAGCCCGGGACAGGCCGCCTACGAGCAGTACTTC. It translates to CASSPGQAAYEQYF.

The rearrangement links TRBV9 to TRBJ1-2, with 7 bases fitting TRBD1. Trimming cost V 2 bases and J 7 bases; bases outside gene matches: 8. Germline lookup yields CDR1 SGDLS and CDR2 YYNGEE. This CDR3 has 14 amino acids. The DNA for the CDR3 is TGTGCCAGCAGCGTCCCAGGACAGGTTGGTGGCTACACCTTC. This sequence encodes CASSVPGQVGGYTF.

The genes are TRBV7-9 and TRBJ2-2, with 7 bases identical to TRBD1. The CDR3 has 13 amino acids. CDR1 SEHNR and CDR2 FQNEAQ come from the germline V gene (reference sequence). Unmatched junction bases numbered 4, after V lost 8 bases and J lost 4 bases. This chain's CDR3 is CASAWTGTGELFF. The CDR3 DNA follows: TGTGCCAGCGCTTGGACAGGCACCGGGGAGCTGTTTTTT.

This clone was counted between two and nine times. The rearrangement uses TRBV5-1 and TRBJ1-2; D gene uncertain. The CDR3 sequence is 15 residues long. Germline CDR1 SGHRS, CDR2 YFSETQ. V lost 0 bases, J lost 1 base, and 10 bases lay in between. The CDR3 DNA reads as TGCGCCAGCAGCTTGGCAGCCGGGGATAACTATGGCTACACCTTC. This translates into CASSLAAGDNYGYTF. The full variable domain, in which reference TRBV5-1 and TRBJ1-2 provide the parts outside the CDR3, is KAGVTQTPRYLIKTRGQQVTLSCSPISGHRSVSWYQQTPGQGLQFLFEYFSETQRNKGNFPGRFSGRQFSNSRSEMNVSTLELGDSALYLCASSLAAGDNYGYTFGSGTRLTVV.

V gene TRBV28 combines with J gene TRBJ1-5, with 7 bases identical to TRBD1. CDR1 and CDR2 from the germline V gene are MDHEN and SYDVKM. J was trimmed by 7 bases and V by 6 bases; bases with no gene match: 12. The CDR3 length is 15 residues. The CDR3 protein is CASSLQGGRPQPQHF. The DNA for the CDR3 is TGTGCCAGCAGCCTCCAGGGGGGTCGGCCCCAGCCCCAGCATTTT.

The chain uses TRBV29-1 and TRBJ2-3, with TRBD2 matching 9 bases. CDR3 length: 17 amino acids. Germline trimming cut 0 bases from V and 4 bases from J; bases unmatched to any gene: 11. Germline values: CDR1 SQVTM, CDR2 ANQGSEA. This CDR3 is CSVEDPGASGNADTQYF. CDR3 DNA: TGCAGCGTTGAAGATCCGGGGGCTAGCGGGAACGCAGATACGCAGTATTTT.

The V call is TRBV27, the J call TRBJ2-3; TRBD2 agrees at 15 bases. The CDR3 extends over 16 amino acids. Germline trimming cut 6 bases from V and 2 bases from J; bases unmatched to any gene: 3. From germline, CDR1 is MNHEY and CDR2 SMNVEV (reference sequence). CDR3 DNA: TGTGCCAGCAGGGGGACTAGCGGGAGGTACACAGATACGCAGTATTTT. It is translated as CASRGTSGRYTDTQYF.

The V and J genes are TRBV11-2 and TRBJ2-1; TRBD1 matches 9 bases. Germline CDR1 is SGHAT and CDR2 is FQNNGV. V shed 3 bases, J shed 2 bases, and the junction held 8 bases outside the gene matches. The CDR3 runs to 17 residues. Here the CDR3 DNA reads TGTGCCAGCAGCTTGGCCCTCGGACAGGGGCCCTACAATGAGCAGTTCTTC. Protein product: CASSLALGQGPYNEQFF.

The sample holds one count of this clone. The chain recombines TRBV12-3 or TRBV12-4 with TRBJ1-2; D is uncertain. The CDR3 covers 11 residues. V was cut by 5 bases and J by 4 bases, with 5 bases left in between. The CDR3 coding sequence is TGTGCCAGCAGTCACTCCTATGGCTACACCTTC. Its protein is CASSHSYGYTF.

This chain links TRBV27 with TRBJ1-5, with TRBD1 matching over 8 bases. The CDR3 is 15 amino acids. The trim removed 5 bases at V and 3 bases at J, leaving 6 bases unmatched. The germline V gene encodes CDR1 MNHEY and CDR2 SMNVEV (reference sequence). CDR3: CASSTRTGPNQPQHF. The CDR3 DNA sequence: TGTGCCAGCAGTACCCGGACAGGGCCCAATCAGCCCCAGCATTTT.

The chain combines TRBV7-9 with TRBJ2-7; TRBD2 might be the D (5 bases). This CDR3 is 17 amino acids long. The germline V gene has CDR1 SEHNR and CDR2 FQNEAQ (reference sequence). Trimming took off 4 bases at V and 5 bases at J, with 24 bases between the two ends. The CDR3 spells CASSSSPGVVVSDEQYF. The CDR3 DNA reads as TGTGCCAGCAGCTCGTCGCCCGGGGTTGTGGTTTCGGACGAGCAGTACTTC. Full variable domain (missing parts from reference TRBV7-9 and TRBJ2-7): DTGVSQNPRHKITKRGQNVTFRCDPISEHNRLYWYRQTLGQGPEFLTYFQNEAQLEKSRLLSDRFSAERPKGSFSTLEIQRTEQGDSAMYLCASSSSPGVVVSDEQYFGPGTRLTVT.

V is TRBV6-2 or TRBV6-3 and J is TRBJ2-7; 8 positions agree with TRBD1. V was clipped by 2 bases and J by 4 bases; unmatched bases: 4. The CDR3 runs 14 residues. Germline CDR1 MNHEY, CDR2 SVGEGT. CDR3 residues: CASSYGQGAYEQYF. CDR3 nucleotide sequence: TGTGCCAGCAGTTACGGTCAGGGGGCTTACGAGCAGTACTTC.

The V gene is TRBV19, the J gene TRBJ2-1; TRBD2 aligns across 7 bases. Germline CDR1 reads LNHDA; CDR2 reads SQIVND (reference sequence). Trimming cost V 2 bases and J 4 bases; bases outside gene matches: 14. The CDR3 is made up of 18 amino acids. CDR3 nucleotides: TGTGCCAGTAGTATACGCGGGCGAGCCGGGACTAAGTACAATGAGCAGTTCTTC. It yields the protein CASSIRGRAGTKYNEQFF.

As concerns this clone: This probably arose from a read error, given a far larger clone one base away. V usage is TRBV7-9 and J usage is TRBJ2-2; tentative D call: TRBD1 (5 bases). Trimming removed 3 bases at V and 1 base at J, with 6 bases between. The germline V gene has CDR1 SEHNR and CDR2 FQNEAQ (reference sequence). This CDR3 contains 14 residues. Here the CDR3 reads CASSLGLNTGELFF. The CDR3 DNA reads TGTGCCAGCAGCTTGGGGCTGAACACCGGGGAGCTGTTTTTT.

The chain combines TRBV18 with TRBJ2-1; the match to TRBD2 covers 10 bases. From germline, CDR1 is KGHSH and CDR2 LQKENI. This CDR3 is 15 amino acids long. The V and J ends lost 3 bases and 6 bases, in that order; junction bases with no gene match: 5. CDR3 bases: TGTGCCAGCTCACCCAGCGGGAGGGCCAGCAATGAGCAGTTCTTC. Translating it yields CASSPSGRASNEQFF.

In this sample, this clone turned up a few times. The chain combines TRBV10-3 with TRBJ1-1; 9 positions agree with TRBD1. CDR3 length equals 14 residues. Per the germline V gene, CDR1 is ENHRY and CDR2 is SYGVKD. V was clipped by 8 bases and J by 1 base; unmatched bases: 5. The chain's CDR3 is CAIADRGRNTEAFF. The CDR3 region has the DNA TGTGCCATCGCCGACAGGGGGAGGAACACTGAAGCTTTCTTT.

The chain uses TRBV5-6 and TRBJ2-3; 9 bases map to TRBD2. The CDR3 consists of 16 residues. V was pared by 4 bases and J by 0 bases, with 6 bases of the junction left unmatched. CDR1 and CDR2 (germline): SGHDT, YYEEEE. The CDR3 loop reads CASSPGLAISTDTQYF. CDR3 nucleotides: TGTGCCAGCAGCCCCGGACTAGCGATAAGCACAGATACGCAGTATTTT.

The rearrangement links TRBV5-1 to TRBJ2-1, with 7 bases fitting TRBD2. The CDR3 extends over 15 amino acids. Germline CDR1 reads SGHRS; CDR2 reads YFSETQ. V was clipped by 0 bases and J by 6 bases; unmatched bases: 6. The CDR3 loop is CASSLGPGGSNEQFF. CDR3 sequence (DNA): TGCGCCAGCAGCTTGGGACCCGGCGGGAGCAATGAGCAGTTCTTC.

V is TRBV9 and J is TRBJ1-2; TRBD1 matches 7 bases. Looked up from germline, CDR1 is SGDLS and CDR2 is YYNGEE. CDR3 size: 15 residues. J was trimmed by 4 bases and V by 4 bases; bases with no gene match: 10. The CDR3 sequence: CASSLSGTAGYGYTF. The CDR3 region has the DNA TGTGCCAGCAGCCTATCGGGGACAGCAGGCTATGGCTACACCTTC.

In its sample, this clone was seen once. The chain combines TRBV7-5 with TRBJ2-7; the listed D gene, TRBD2, was not tested against the DNA. TRBV7-5 is a documented pseudogene. This CDR3 region has 16 residues. DNA of the CDR3: TGTGTCAGAAGCCAAATCCTGAGCGGGGGCTCCTACGAGCAGTACTTC. It translates to CVRSQILSGGSYEQYF.